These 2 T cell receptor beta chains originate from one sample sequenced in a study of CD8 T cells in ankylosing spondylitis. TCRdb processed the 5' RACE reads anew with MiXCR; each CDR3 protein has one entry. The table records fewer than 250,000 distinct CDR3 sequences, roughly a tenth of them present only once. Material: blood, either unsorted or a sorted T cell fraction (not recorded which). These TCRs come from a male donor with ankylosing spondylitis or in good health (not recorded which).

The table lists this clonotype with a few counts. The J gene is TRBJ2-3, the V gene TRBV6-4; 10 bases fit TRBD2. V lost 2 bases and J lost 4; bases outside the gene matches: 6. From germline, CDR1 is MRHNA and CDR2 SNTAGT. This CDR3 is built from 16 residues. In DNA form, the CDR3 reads TGTGCCAGCAGTGACGCTAGCGGGAGTGGGGCAGATACGCAGTATTTT. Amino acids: CASSDASGSGADTQYF.

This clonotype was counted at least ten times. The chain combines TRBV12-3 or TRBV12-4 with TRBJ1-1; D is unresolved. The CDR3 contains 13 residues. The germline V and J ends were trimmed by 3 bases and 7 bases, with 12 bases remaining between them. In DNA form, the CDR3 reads TGTGCCAGCAGTTTCACTCGGCCCGGTGAAGCTTTCTTT. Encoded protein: CASSFTRPGEAFF.